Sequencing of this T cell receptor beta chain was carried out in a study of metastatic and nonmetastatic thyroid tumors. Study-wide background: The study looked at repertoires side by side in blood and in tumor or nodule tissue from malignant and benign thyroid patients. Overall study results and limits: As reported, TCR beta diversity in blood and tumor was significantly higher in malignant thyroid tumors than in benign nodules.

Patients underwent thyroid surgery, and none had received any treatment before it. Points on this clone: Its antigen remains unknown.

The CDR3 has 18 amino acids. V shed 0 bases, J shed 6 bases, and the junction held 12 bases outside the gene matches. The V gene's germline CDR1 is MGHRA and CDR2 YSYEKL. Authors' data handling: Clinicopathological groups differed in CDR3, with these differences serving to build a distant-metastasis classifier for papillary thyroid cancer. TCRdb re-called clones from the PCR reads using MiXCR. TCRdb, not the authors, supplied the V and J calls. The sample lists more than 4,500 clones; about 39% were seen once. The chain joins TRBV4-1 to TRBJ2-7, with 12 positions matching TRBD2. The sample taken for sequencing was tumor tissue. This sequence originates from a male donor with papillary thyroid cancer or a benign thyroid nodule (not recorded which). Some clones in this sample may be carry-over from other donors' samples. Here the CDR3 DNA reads TGCGCCAGCAGCCAAGAAACATCAGCGTTACTAGCGGGGGGCGAGCAGTACTTC. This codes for CASSQETSALLAGGEQYF.